The 20 T cell receptor beta chains below all came from one sample that was sequenced in a study of cytomegalovirus exposure and HLA in healthy donors. 60 Vbeta and 13 Jbeta primers were used in PCR. TCRdb's copy holds only in-frame clones and misses some; the assay was immunoSEQ multiplex PCR. The sample lists about 98,000 clones, about 81% occurring once. The sample comprised PBMCs. The receptors here all came from a man aged 35-49 years in good health and CMV-seronegative.

The V and J genes are TRBV27 and TRBJ1-2; tentatively, D is TRBD1 (6 bases). Between the trimmed V and J ends, which lost 10 bases and 4 bases, there was a span of 25 bases. The CDR3 covers 16 residues. CDR1 and CDR2 (germline): MNHEY, SMNVEV (reference sequence). CDR3 sequence: CATLRTANAPSYGYTF. In DNA form, the CDR3 reads TGTGCCACTTTAAGGACAGCTAACGCGCCGAGCTATGGCTACACCTTC.

As concerns this clone: The sample carries other DNA sequences with the same CDR3. The chain uses TRBV25-1 and TRBJ1-5, with 7 bases aligning to TRBD1. The CDR3 spans 14 residues. The V segment lost 6 bases and the J segment 4 bases; nucleotides outside the gene matches: 6. Germline CDR1 reads MGHDK; CDR2 reads SYGVNS. The DNA for the CDR3 is TGTGCCAGCAGCCAGACAGGGAGGAATCAGCCCCAGCATTTT. This codes for CASSQTGRNQPQHF.

This clone came up a few times. This sequence joins TRBV5-1 and TRBJ2-5, with 8 bases that match TRBD1. The germline V gene has CDR1 SGHRS and CDR2 YFSETQ. The CDR3 has 16 amino acids. Trimming took 1 base from V and 5 from J; bases not matched to a gene: 10. The CDR3 bases are TGCGCCAGCAGCTTGAGCCGCGGACAGGGCCAGGAGACCCAGTACTTC. It specifies CASSLSRGQGQETQYF.

This chain joins TRBV9 and TRBJ2-3; TRBD1 aligns across 9 bases. This CDR3 contains 18 residues. J gave up 2 bases and V 3 bases, and 13 bases lay outside the gene matches. Germline CDR1 and CDR2: SGDLS and YYNGEE. As DNA, the CDR3 is TGTGCCAGCAGCGGGGGGACAGGGATCGTGGGGGTCACAGATACGCAGTATTTT. Its translation is CASSGGTGIVGVTDTQYF.

V and J are TRBV10-3 and TRBJ1-4; 9 positions agree with TRBD1. The germline V gene encodes CDR1 ENHRY and CDR2 SYGVKD. The junction had 5 bases not matched to a gene; V was cut back by 8 bases and J by 7 bases. The CDR3 runs 13 residues. In nucleotides, the CDR3 is TGTGCCATCCAGGGACAGGGTCGTGAAAAACTGTTTTTT. Protein sequence: CAIQGQGREKLFF.

This clone was recorded once. V is TRBV6-5 and J is TRBJ1-4; 7 bases are a match to TRBD1. J gave up 4 bases and V 5 bases, and 7 bases lay outside the gene matches. CDR3 length equals 15 residues. Germline-derived CDR1 and CDR2 are MNHEY and SVGAGI. In nucleotides, the CDR3 is TGTGCCAGCAGTACTGACAGGGCGAATAATGAAAAACTGTTTTTT. This codes for CASSTDRANNEKLFF.

The chain couples TRBV2 to TRBJ2-5; 9 nucleotides line up with TRBD2. Germline CDR1 reads SNHLY; CDR2 reads FYNNEI. Unmatched junction bases numbered 10, after V lost 7 bases and J lost 1 base. The CDR3 has 16 amino acids. Written as DNA, the CDR3 is TGTGCCAGCAAGTACAATAGCGGGGGACCCCAAGAGACCCAGTACTTC. This sequence encodes CASKYNSGGPQETQYF.

V usage is TRBV6-1 and J usage is TRBJ1-1, with TRBD1 as a possible D gene (5 bases). V dropped 6 bases and J dropped 8 bases, with 22 bases sitting between them. This CDR3 has 15 residues. CDR1 is MNHNS and CDR2 is SASEGT in the germline V gene. The CDR3 coding sequence is TGTGCCAGCAGCTACGGGGGGGTAAAAGGAGGAGAAGCTTTCTTT. Encoded protein: CASSYGGVKGGEAFF.

The chain combines TRBV6-5 with TRBJ1-1; D is unclear. Trimming removed 7 bases at V and 5 bases at J, with 11 bases between. Germline V CDR1 and CDR2: MNHEY, SVGAGI. The CDR3 covers 12 residues. The DNA of the CDR3 is TGTGCCAGCACCAATCTTAGAACTGAAGCTTTCTTT. Its protein product is CASTNLRTEAFF.

The table lists this clone with a count of one. The CDR3 nucleotides read TGTGCCAGTAGTATCCAAAGACAGGGGGTGGGAAACATTCAGTACTTC. Its translation: CASSIQRQGVGNIQYF. This chain connects TRBV19 to TRBJ2-4; 9 bases match TRBD1. The CDR3 is made up of 16 amino acids. Germline V CDR1 and CDR2: LNHDA, SQIVND (reference sequence). Unmatched junction bases numbered 9, after V lost 3 bases and J lost 6 bases.

The genes are TRBV5-4 and TRBJ2-3; D remains unclear. In germline, CDR1 is SGHNT, CDR2 YYREEE (reference sequence). The CDR3 runs to 15 residues. The V end was cut by 0 bases, the J end by 0 bases, with 8 bases between. The CDR3 nucleotides are TGTGCCAGCAGCTTGGGCGTGGGCAGCACAGATACGCAGTATTTT. Its protein product is CASSLGVGSTDTQYF.

The genes are TRBV7-3 and TRBJ2-2; a possible D gene is TRBD2 (5 bases). Trimming removed 1 base at V and 0 bases at J, with 9 bases between. From germline, CDR1 is SGHTA and CDR2 FQGTGA. The CDR3 loop spans 16 amino acids. The CDR3 sequence is CASSLIHGANTGELFF. Here the CDR3 DNA reads TGTGCCAGCAGCTTAATCCACGGGGCGAACACCGGGGAGCTGTTTTTT.

The rearrangement joins TRBV7-3 to TRBJ2-1; tentative D call: TRBD2 (6 bases). Per the germline V gene, CDR1 is SGHTA and CDR2 is FQGTGA. The CDR3 has 17 residues. The V end lost 4 bases, the J end lost 2 bases, and 18 bases lay between the germline ends. This CDR3 is CASSSPGRSTTYNEQFF. In nucleotides, the CDR3 is TGTGCCAGCAGCTCCCCAGGGAGGTCAACGACCTACAATGAGCAGTTCTTC. Looking up the rest from reference TRBV7-3 and TRBJ2-1 gives the full variable domain: GAGVSQTPSNKVTEKGKYVELRCDPISGHTALYWYRQSLGQGPEFLIYFQGTGAADDSGLPNDRFFAVRPEGSVSTLKIQRTERGDSAVYLCASSSPGRSTTYNEQFFGPGTRLTVL.

The J gene is TRBJ2-3, the V gene TRBV12-5; TRBD2 agrees at 7 bases. Germline V gene lookup returns CDR1 LGHNT and CDR2 FRNRAP. The CDR3 runs to 16 residues. V shed 6 bases and J 6 bases; nucleotides not matched to a gene: 15. The CDR3, as DNA: TGTGCTAGTGGCACGGGAGGCATGGGGGGTCGGGATACGCAGTATTTT. Encoded protein: CASGTGGMGGRDTQYF.

The chain employs TRBV12-5 and TRBJ2-7, with TRBD1 identical over 8 bases. The V gene end was trimmed by 0 bases and the J gene end by 5 bases; junction bases not matched to a gene: 18. CDR3 length: 19 residues. Germline CDR1 reads LGHNT; CDR2 reads FRNRAP. CDR3 bases: TGTGCTAGTGGTTTGGTACCAAAAGAAAGCCGACAGGGGAAGAACGAGCAGTACTTC. It yields the protein CASGLVPKESRQGKNEQYF.

This sequence joins TRBV4-1 and TRBJ2-2; tentatively, D is TRBD1 (6 bases). CDR1 and CDR2 (germline): MGHRA, YSYEKL. The CDR3 has 17 amino acids. With 0 bases removed from V and 0 bases from J, the gap between germline ends came to 11 bases. CDR3 residues: CASSQDPQGANTGELFF. The CDR3 bases are TGCGCCAGCAGCCAAGACCCACAGGGTGCGAACACCGGGGAGCTGTTTTTT.

The V and J genes are TRBV6-5 and TRBJ2-2, with D maybe TRBD1 (6 bases). The length of the CDR3 is 15 residues. Trimming removed 6 bases from V and 0 bases from J, with 11 bases in between. Germline-derived CDR1 and CDR2 are MNHEY and SVGAGI. CDR3 bases: TGTGCCAGCAGACGACAGGTTTCGAACACCGGGGAGCTGTTTTTT. The encoded protein is CASRRQVSNTGELFF.

V and J are TRBV28 and TRBJ2-1; no firm D call. The CDR3 spans 14 residues. Per the germline V gene, CDR1 is MDHEN and CDR2 is SYDVKM. The ends were cut back, 2 bases at V and 7 bases at J, with 12 bases in the middle. The CDR3: CASSLPLQPNEQFF. The DNA for the CDR3 is TGTGCCAGCAGTTTACCCCTACAGCCTAATGAGCAGTTCTTC.

The chain couples TRBV2 to TRBJ1-1; possibly TRBD1 for D (6 bases). The CDR3 is made up of 13 amino acids. Per germline, CDR1 SNHLY and CDR2 FYNNEI. Trimming shortened V by 6 bases and J by 9 bases, and 17 bases separated the two germline ends. DNA of the CDR3: TGTGCCAGCAGACGCGACAGCCAGGGGCAAGCTTTCTTT. Protein: CASRRDSQGQAFF.

The chain is built from TRBV19 and TRBJ1-5; TRBD1 might be the D (6 bases). The germline CDR1 and CDR2 sequences are LNHDA and SQIVND (reference sequence). V gave up 4 bases and J gave up 6 bases, with 10 bases separating them. This CDR3 is 13 amino acids long. CDR3 sequence: CASSRRTVQPQHF. The CDR3 coding sequence is TGTGCCAGTAGTAGACGGACAGTTCAGCCCCAGCATTTT.